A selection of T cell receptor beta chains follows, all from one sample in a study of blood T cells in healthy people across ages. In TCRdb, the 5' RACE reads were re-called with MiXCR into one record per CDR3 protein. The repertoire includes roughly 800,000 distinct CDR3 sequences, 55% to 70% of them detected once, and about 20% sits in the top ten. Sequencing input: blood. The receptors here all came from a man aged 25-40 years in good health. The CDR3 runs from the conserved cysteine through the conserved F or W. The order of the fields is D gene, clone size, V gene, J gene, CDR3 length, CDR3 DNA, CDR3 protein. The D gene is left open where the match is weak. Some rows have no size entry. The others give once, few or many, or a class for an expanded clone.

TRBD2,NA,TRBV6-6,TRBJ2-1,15,TGTGCCAGCACCCAAGGCACTAGCGGGGGGGCTGAGCAGTTCTTC,CASTQGTSGGAEQFF
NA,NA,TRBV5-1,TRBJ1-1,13,TGCGCCAGCAGCCCGGAGGTCCGACAGGAAGCTTTCTTT,CASSPEVRQEAFF
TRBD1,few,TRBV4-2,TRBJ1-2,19,TGTGCCAGCAGCCATGCCGTAGGGACAGGGGCCGTTGGGTCCTATGGCTACACCTTC,CASSHAVGTGAVGSYGYTF
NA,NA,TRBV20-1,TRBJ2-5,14,TGCAGTGCTAGAGACCCGATTGGGCGGGAGACCCAGTACTTC,CSARDPIGRETQYF
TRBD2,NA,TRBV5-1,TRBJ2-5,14,TGCGCCAGCAGCTTTGGCGGGGGGACAGAGACCCAGTACTTC,CASSFGGGTETQYF
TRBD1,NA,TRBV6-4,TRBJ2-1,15,TGTGCCAGCAGTGACGGTGAGGGACAGGGTCATGAGCAGTTCTTC,CASSDGEGQGHEQFF
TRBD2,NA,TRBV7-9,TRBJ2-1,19,TGTGCCAGCAGCGGTGGGCTAGCGGGGGCGCGCGAATCATACAATGAGCAGTTCTTC,CASSGGLAGARESYNEQFF
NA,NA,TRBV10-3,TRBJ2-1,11,TGTGTCATCAGTGGTAACAATGAGCAGTTCTTC,CVISGNNEQFF
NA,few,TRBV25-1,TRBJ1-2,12,TGTGCCAGCAGCGGACAGACCTATGGCTACACCTTC,CASSGQTYGYTF
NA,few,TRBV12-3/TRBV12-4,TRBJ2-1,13,TGTGCCAGCAGTTTTGGGAGTGACTATGAGCAGTTCTTC,CASSFGSDYEQFF
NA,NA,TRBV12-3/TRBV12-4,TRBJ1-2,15,TGCGCCAGCAGTTTAGAGATACGGCAGGGGACCGGCTACACCTTC,CASSLEIRQGTGYTF
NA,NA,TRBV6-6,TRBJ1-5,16,TGTGCCAGCAGTTACTCGATGGCCAGTAGCAATCAGCCCCAGCATTTT,CASSYSMASSNQPQHF
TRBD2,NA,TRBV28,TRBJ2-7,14,TGTGCCAGCACCCGTCGGACTAGCGGCTACGAGCAGTACTTC,CASTRRTSGYEQYF
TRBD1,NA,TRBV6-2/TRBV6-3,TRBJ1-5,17,TGTGCCAGCAGTTCGCGCCTGGGACAGGATAGCAATCAGCCCCAGCATTTT,CASSSRLGQDSNQPQHF
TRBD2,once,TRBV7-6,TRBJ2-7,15,TGTGCCAGCAGCTTAGAAGTGGGAGGGCCGGTCGAGCAGTACTTC,CASSLEVGGPVEQYF
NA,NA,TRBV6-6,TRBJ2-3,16,TGTGCCAGCCGCCTCCCAGGGGCGTGGAACACAGATACGCAGTATTTT,CASRLPGAWNTDTQYF
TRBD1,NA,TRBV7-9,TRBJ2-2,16,TGTGCCAGCACCTTTCCGGGACAGGAGAACACCGGGGAGCTGTTTTTT,CASTFPGQENTGELFF
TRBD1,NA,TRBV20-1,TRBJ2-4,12,TGCAGTGCTGACGACAGGGTGGACATTCAGTACTTC,CSADDRVDIQYF
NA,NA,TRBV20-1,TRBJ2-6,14,TGCAGTGTGGAGCTAGCGACTGGGGTCAACGTCCTGACTTTC,CSVELATGVNVLTF
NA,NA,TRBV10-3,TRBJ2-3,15,TGTGCCATCAGGCTGACAGGCCCCCCGGAAGATACGCAGTATTTT,CAIRLTGPPEDTQYF
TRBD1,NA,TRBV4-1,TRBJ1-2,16,TGCGCCAGCAGCCAGAGGGTGGACAGGGATCATTATGGCTACACCTTC,CASSQRVDRDHYGYTF
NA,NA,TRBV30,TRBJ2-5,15,TGTGCCTGGAGTGACTCTCCCGGGACGGCAGAGACCCAGTACTTC,CAWSDSPGTAETQYF
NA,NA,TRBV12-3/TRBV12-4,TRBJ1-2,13,TGTGCCAGCAGCGCGCCCCGGGGTCGCGGCTACACCTTC,CASSAPRGRGYTF
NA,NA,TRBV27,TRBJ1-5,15,TGTGCCAGCAGTTGGGGGAGAGGGGTCGATCAGCCCCAGCATTTT,CASSWGRGVDQPQHF
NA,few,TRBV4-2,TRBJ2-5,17,TGTGCCAGCAGCCAAGATGGGCAGGCTAGTGCCAGTGAGACCCAGTACTTC,CASSQDGQASASETQYF
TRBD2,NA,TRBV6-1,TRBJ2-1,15,TGTGCCAGCGCAATGACTAGCGGTTCCTACAATGAGCAGTTCTTC,CASAMTSGSYNEQFF
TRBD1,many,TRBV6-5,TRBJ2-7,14,TGTGCCAGCAGTTTGGGACAGGGGGCCAACGAGCAGTACTTC,CASSLGQGANEQYF
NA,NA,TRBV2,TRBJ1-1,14,TGTGCCAGCAGCCCCACGGCCACTAACACTGAAGCTTTCTTT,CASSPTATNTEAFF
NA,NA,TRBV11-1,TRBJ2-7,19,TGTGCCAGCAGCCCTCTAGGAAACCTTGCTTCGGGAGTGGGCTACGAGCAGTACTTC,CASSPLGNLASGVGYEQYF
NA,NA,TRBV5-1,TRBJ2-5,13,TGCGCCAGCACCCGGACACAGCAAGAGACCCAGTACTTC,CASTRTQQETQYF
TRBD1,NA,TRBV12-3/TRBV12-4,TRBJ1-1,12,TGTGCCAGCACCTTCGACAGGGGGCTAGCTTTCTTT,CASTFDRGLAFF
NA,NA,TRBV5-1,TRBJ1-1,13,TGCGCCAGCAGCTTGGCCCTCAGGACTGAAGCTTTCTTT,CASSLALRTEAFF
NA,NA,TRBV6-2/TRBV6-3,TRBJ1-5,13,TGTGCCAACAGTGACTCGTACCATCAGCCCCAGCATTTT,CANSDSYHQPQHF
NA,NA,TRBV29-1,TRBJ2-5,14,TGCAGCGTTGAAGATCGTGAAGAAAGAGATGAGCAGTACTTC,CSVEDREERDEQYF
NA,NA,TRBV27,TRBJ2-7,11,TGTGCCAGCGGAATAACCTACGAGCAGTACTTC,CASGITYEQYF
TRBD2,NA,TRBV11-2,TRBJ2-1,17,TGTGCCAGCAGCTCCGGACTAGCGGGAGTGGGTTACTATGAGCAGTTCTTC,CASSSGLAGVGYYEQFF
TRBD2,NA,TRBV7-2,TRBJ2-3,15,TGTGCCAGCAGCTTACAAGCGGGGGGCACAGATACGCAGTATTTT,CASSLQAGGTDTQYF
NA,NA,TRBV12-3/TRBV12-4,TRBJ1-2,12,TGTGCCAGCGGTGGGGGTTCACGGGGCTACACCTTC,CASGGGSRGYTF
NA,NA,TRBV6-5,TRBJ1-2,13,TGTGCCAGCAGAAAACCAGGATTGTATGGCTACACCTTC,CASRKPGLYGYTF
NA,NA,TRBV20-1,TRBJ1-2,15,TGCAGTGCTAGTAATCGGGACACAACTAACTATGGCTACACCTTC,CSASNRDTTNYGYTF
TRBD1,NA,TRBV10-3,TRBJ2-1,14,TGTGCCATCACCGGGGACAGGGGGGTAAATGAGCAGTTCTTC,CAITGDRGVNEQFF
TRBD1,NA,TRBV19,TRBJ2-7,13,TGTGCCTGTAGTGACAGGGGGGGTCTCGAGCAGTACTTC,CACSDRGGLEQYF
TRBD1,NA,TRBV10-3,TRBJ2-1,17,TGTGCCATCAGGGTAGTTAAAGGGGGACAGGCGTACAATGAGCAGTTCTTC,CAIRVVKGGQAYNEQFF
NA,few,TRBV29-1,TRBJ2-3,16,TGCAGCGTTGAAGATTTCACGGCTACTAGCACAGATACGCAGTATTTT,CSVEDFTATSTDTQYF
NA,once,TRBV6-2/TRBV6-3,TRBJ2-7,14,TGTGCCAGCAGTACAGGGAGCTCCTACAATGAGCAGTACTTC,CASSTGSSYNEQYF
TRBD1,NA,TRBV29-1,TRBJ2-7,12,TGCAGCGCCACCGGGACAGGGCGAGAGCAGTACTTC,CSATGTGREQYF
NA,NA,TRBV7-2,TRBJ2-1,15,TGTGCCAGCAGCCCCCGTCCGGGCACCTACAATGAGCAGTTCTTC,CASSPRPGTYNEQFF
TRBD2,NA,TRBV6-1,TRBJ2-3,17,TGTGCCAGCAGTCGATTCCGGGGGGGCCTTGGCACAGATACGCAGTATTTT,CASSRFRGGLGTDTQYF
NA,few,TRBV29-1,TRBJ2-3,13,TGCAGCGTGAATCAGGGTGGGACAGATACGCAGTATTTT,CSVNQGGTDTQYF
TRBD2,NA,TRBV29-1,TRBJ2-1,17,TGCAGCGTCCCTGGGGGGAGGGCCTTAAGCTCCTACAATGAGCAGTTCTTC,CSVPGGRALSSYNEQFF
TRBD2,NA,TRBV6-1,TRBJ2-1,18,TGTGCCAGCACCTTAGAAAGGCTAGCGGTCTTCTCCTACAATGAGCAGTTCTTC,CASTLERLAVFSYNEQFF
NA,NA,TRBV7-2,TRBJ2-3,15,TGTGCCAGCAGCTTTTCCCAGGGCAACACAGATACGCAGTATTTT,CASSFSQGNTDTQYF
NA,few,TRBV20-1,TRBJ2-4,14,TGCAGTGCACCACTAGCCCCTGCCAAAAACATTCAGTACTTC,CSAPLAPAKNIQYF
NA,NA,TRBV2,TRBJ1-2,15,TGTGCCAGCAGAAGTAGACAGTACGGGGTCTATGGCTACACCTTC,CASRSRQYGVYGYTF
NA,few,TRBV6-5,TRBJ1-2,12,TGTGCCAGCAGTCCTACAGGGTCGGGCTACACCTTT,CASSPTGSGYTF